Following are 11 T cell receptor beta chains from one sample sequenced in a study of blood T cells in healthy people across ages. The use of a sample-barcoded 5' primer and a J-beta primer mix characterized a second PCR of about 6 to 12 cycles. TCRdb reprocessed the 5' RACE reads via MiXCR and lists one record per CDR3 protein. The profile shows some 670,000 distinct CDR3 sequences, roughly half of them singletons. The sequenced sample was blood. These receptors originate from a woman aged 80 or over in good health.

This clonotype turned up a few times. The rearrangement links TRBV6-4 to TRBJ2-3; 10 bases match TRBD2. The germline CDR1 and CDR2 sequences are MRHNA and SNTAGT. The CDR3 has 18 residues. The V and J ends lost 5 bases and 4 bases, in that order; junction bases with no gene match: 15. This CDR3 reads CASSMGAESSGGADTQYF. In DNA, the CDR3 is TGTGCCAGCAGTATGGGGGCTGAATCTAGCGGGGGAGCAGATACGCAGTATTTT.

This clonotype was recorded at least ten times. The rearrangement links TRBV29-1 to TRBJ2-7; 10 bases line up with TRBD1. Trimming cost V 5 bases and J 5 bases; bases outside gene matches: 3. CDR3 length equals 12 residues. Germline V lookup: CDR1 SQVTM, CDR2 ANQGSEA. DNA for the CDR3: TGCAGCGTTAGGGACAGGGGTAACGAGCAGTACTTC. This translates into CSVRDRGNEQYF.

This clonotype was seen once. A read error may be the cause here, since a much bigger clone is one base away. V is TRBV12-3 or TRBV12-4 and J is TRBJ2-3; D may be TRBD1 (6 bases). This CDR3 is 17 amino acids long. V was clipped by 5 bases and J by 0 bases, with 18 bases between them. DNA for the CDR3: TGTGCCAGCAGTCCAGAGCGGCGACAGGTTAGCACAGATACGCAGTATTTT. Translation: CASSPERRQVSTDTQYF.

This clonotype was seen at least ten times. The chain links TRBV18 to TRBJ2-4; a weak D match, TRBD2 (6 bases). The V gene lost 6 bases and the J gene lost 0 bases, with 12 bases spanning the gap. This CDR3 has 15 residues. CDR1 KGHSH and CDR2 LQKENI come from the germline V gene. The CDR3 nucleotides read TGTGCCAGCTCTCGGGACTTCTTAGCCAAAAACATTCAGTACTTC. Protein sequence: CASSRDFLAKNIQYF.

The rearrangement links TRBV4-2 to TRBJ2-7, with D perhaps matching TRBD2 (6 bases). The end of the DNA fits TRBJ2-5 better, so the J call may be wrong. The CDR3 is made up of 15 amino acids. Germline V gene data show CDR1 as LGHNA and CDR2 as YNFKEQ. As DNA, the CDR3 is TGTGCCAGCAGCCAAACAGCCGGAAGCGGGGAGACCCAGTACTTC. Encoded protein: CASSQTAGSGETQYF.

The chain is built from TRBV21-1 and TRBJ1-1. TRBV21-1 is annotated as a pseudogene. This CDR3 region has 15 residues. The CDR3 protein is CASSTFRRMSTEAFF. Here the CDR3 DNA reads TGTGCCAGCAGCACCTTTAGACGGATGAGCACTGAAGCTTTCTTT.

As for this clonotype: At one end the junction does not follow the germline gene, possibly because of a read error. This chain connects TRBV2 to TRBJ2-7, with D maybe TRBD2 (6 bases). The end of the DNA is better explained by TRBJ2-5, so the J call may be wrong. Germline loops: CDR1 SNHLY, CDR2 FYNNEI. CDR3 length: 15 residues. CDR3 sequence: CASSKAGRPVETQYF. The CDR3 bases are TGTGCCAGCAGTAAAGCCGGGAGACCGGTAGAGACCCAGTACTTC.

The V gene is TRBV20-1, the J gene TRBJ2-5; 9 positions agree with TRBD2. Losses at the gene ends were 6 bases for V and 0 bases for J; bases not matched to a gene: 14. The CDR3 is 17 residues long. The V gene's germline CDR1 is DFQATT and CDR2 SNEGSKA (reference sequence). CDR3 sequence reads: CSASAPRLAGYQETQYF. The CDR3 region has the DNA TGCAGTGCATCAGCCCCCCGCCTAGCGGGGTACCAAGAGACCCAGTACTTC.

On this clonotype itself: This may stem from a read error, because a much larger clone lies one nucleotide away. The CDR3 here is CSGRTSGVETQYF. The CDR3 nucleotides read TGCAGCGGGAGGACTAGCGGGGTAGAGACCCAGTACTTC. The V gene is TRBV29-1, the J gene TRBJ2-5, with 12 nucleotides matching TRBD2. CDR3 length equals 13 residues. V lost 7 bases and J lost 4; bases outside the gene matches: 4. CDR1 and CDR2 from the germline V gene are SQVTM and ANQGSEA.

The table lists this clonotype with a few counts. This may come from a read error, since a much larger clone is one base off. The chain has TRBV9 and TRBJ2-4, with D tentatively TRBD2 (7 bases). The CDR3 contains 13 residues. Germline assignment: CDR1 SGDLS and CDR2 YYNGEE. The CDR3 coding sequence is TGTACCAGCAGTGAGCACAGGGAGGGCATTCAGTACTTC. Encoded protein: CTSSEHREGIQYF.

V and J are TRBV10-3 and TRBJ1-1; 8 bases are shared with TRBD1. Per germline, CDR1 ENHRY and CDR2 SYGVKD. J was trimmed by 6 bases and V by 4 bases; bases with no gene match: 7. This CDR3 region has 14 residues. This CDR3 reads CAISGGTGSAEAFF. Written as DNA, the CDR3 is TGTGCCATCAGTGGTGGGACAGGCAGCGCTGAAGCTTTCTTT.